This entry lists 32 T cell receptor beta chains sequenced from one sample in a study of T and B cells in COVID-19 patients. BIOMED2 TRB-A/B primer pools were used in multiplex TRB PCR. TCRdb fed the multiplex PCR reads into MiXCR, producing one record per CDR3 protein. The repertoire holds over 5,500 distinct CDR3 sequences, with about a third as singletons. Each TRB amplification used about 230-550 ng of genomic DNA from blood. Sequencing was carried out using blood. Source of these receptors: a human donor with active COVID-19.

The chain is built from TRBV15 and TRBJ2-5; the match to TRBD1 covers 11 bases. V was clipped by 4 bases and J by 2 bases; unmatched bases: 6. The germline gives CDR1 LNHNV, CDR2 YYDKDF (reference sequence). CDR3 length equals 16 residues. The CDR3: CATSKTWDRGQETQYF. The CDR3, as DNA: TGTGCCACCAGCAAAACCTGGGACAGGGGGCAAGAGACCCAGTACTTC.

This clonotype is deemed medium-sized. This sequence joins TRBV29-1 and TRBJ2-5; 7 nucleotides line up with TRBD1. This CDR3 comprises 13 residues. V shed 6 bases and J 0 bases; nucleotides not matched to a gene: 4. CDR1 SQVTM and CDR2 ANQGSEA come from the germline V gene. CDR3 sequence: CSVETGNQETQYF. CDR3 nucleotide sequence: TGCAGCGTAGAGACAGGGAACCAAGAGACCCAGTACTTC.

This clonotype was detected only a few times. CDR3 protein: CASSRSGGASDGELFF. The DNA of the CDR3 is TGTGCCAGCAGCAGGAGCGGGGGGGCCTCTGACGGGGAGCTGTTTTTT. The chain employs TRBV11-2 and TRBJ2-2, with TRBD2 identical over 10 bases. CDR1 SGHAT and CDR2 FQNNGV come from the germline V gene. V lost 5 bases, J lost 7 bases, and 10 bases stayed unmatched. CDR3 size: 16 residues.

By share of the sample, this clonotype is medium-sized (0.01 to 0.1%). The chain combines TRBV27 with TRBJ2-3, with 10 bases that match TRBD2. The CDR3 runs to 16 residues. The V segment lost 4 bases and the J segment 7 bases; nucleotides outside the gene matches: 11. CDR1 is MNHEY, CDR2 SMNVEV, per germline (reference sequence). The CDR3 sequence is CASSYLAGGLENTQYF. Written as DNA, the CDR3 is TGTGCCAGCAGTTACTTAGCGGGGGGCCTGGAAAATACGCAGTATTTT.

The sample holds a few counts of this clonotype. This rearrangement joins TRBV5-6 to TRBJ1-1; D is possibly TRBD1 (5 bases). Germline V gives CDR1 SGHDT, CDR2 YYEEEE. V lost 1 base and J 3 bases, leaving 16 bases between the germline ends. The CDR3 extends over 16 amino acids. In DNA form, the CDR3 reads TGTGCCAGCAGCTTGATACTGTGGGGGGGTGACACTGAAGCTTTCTTT. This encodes CASSLILWGGDTEAFF.

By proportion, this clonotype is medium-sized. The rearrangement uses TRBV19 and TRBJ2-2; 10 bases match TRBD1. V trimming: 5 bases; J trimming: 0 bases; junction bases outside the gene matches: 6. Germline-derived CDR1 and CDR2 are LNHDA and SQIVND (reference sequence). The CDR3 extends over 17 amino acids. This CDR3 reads CASSLWTGGPNTGELFF. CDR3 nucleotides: TGTGCCAGTAGTCTGTGGACAGGGGGGCCGAACACCGGGGAGCTGTTTTTT.

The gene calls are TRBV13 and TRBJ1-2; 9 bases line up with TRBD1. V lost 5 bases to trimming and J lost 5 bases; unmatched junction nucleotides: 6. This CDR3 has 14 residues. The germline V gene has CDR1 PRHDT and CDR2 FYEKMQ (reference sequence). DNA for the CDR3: TGTGCCAGCAGCCCGGACAGGGGCGGGTATGGCTACACCTTC. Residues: CASSPDRGGYGYTF.

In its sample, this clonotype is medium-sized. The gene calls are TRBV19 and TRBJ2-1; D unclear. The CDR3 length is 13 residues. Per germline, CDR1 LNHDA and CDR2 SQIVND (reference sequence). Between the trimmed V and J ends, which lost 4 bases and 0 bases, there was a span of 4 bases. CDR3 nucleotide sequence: TGTGCCAGTAGTAGCGACTCCTACAATGAGCAGTTCTTC. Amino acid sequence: CASSSDSYNEQFF.

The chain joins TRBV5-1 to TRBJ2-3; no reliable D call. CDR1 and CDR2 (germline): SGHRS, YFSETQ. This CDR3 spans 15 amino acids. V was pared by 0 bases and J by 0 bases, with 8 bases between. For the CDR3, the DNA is TGCGCCAGCAGCTTGGACTCCGCAAGCACAGATACGCAGTATTTT. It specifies CASSLDSASTDTQYF.

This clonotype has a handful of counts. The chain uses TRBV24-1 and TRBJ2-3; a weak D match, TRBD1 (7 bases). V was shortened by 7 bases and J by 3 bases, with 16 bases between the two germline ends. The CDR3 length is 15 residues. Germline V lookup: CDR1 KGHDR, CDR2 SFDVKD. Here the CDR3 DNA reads TGTGCCACCAGAGACAGGGAGGTGGGGACAGATACGCAGTATTTT. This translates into CATRDREVGTDTQYF.

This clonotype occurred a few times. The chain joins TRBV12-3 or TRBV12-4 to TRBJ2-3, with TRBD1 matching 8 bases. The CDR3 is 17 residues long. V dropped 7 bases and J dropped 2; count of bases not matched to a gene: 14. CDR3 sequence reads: CASTFTQGARLTDTQYF. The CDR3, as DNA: TGTGCCAGCACCTTTACGCAGGGGGCCCGGCTCACAGATACGCAGTATTTT.

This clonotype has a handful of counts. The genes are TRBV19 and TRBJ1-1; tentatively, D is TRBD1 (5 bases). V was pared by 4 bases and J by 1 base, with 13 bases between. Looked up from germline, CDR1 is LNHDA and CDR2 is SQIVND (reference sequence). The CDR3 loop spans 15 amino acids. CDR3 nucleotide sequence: TGTGCCAGTAGTACCCGGGACGGCTCGAACACTGAAGCTTTCTTT. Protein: CASSTRDGSNTEAFF. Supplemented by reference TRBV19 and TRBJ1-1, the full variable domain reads DGGITQSPKYLFRKEGQNVTLSCEQNLNHDAMYWYRQDPGQGLRLIYYSQIVNDFQKGDIAEGYSVSREKKESFPLTVTSAQKNPTAFYLCASSTRDGSNTEAFFGQGTRLTVV.

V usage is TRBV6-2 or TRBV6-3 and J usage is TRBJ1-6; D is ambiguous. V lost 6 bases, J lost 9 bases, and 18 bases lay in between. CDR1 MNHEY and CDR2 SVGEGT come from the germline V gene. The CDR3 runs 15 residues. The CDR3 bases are TGTGCCAGCAGCTTAGCGGGCATACCTGGTTCACCCCTCCACTTT. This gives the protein CASSLAGIPGSPLHF.

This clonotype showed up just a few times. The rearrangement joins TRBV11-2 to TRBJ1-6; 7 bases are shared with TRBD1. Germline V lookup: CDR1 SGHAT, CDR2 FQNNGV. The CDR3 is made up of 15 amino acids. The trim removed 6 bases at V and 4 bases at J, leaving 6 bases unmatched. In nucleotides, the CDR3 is TGTGCCAGCAGACCCGGGACAGCTTATAATTCACCCCTCCACTTT. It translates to CASRPGTAYNSPLHF.

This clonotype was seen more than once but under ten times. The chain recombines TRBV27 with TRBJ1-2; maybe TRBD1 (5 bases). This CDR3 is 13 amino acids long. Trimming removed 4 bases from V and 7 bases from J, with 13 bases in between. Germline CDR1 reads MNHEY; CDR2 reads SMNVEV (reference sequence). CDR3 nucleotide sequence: TGTGCCAGCAGTTGGAGGTACGGGGGTGGCTACACCTTC. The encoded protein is CASSWRYGGGYTF.

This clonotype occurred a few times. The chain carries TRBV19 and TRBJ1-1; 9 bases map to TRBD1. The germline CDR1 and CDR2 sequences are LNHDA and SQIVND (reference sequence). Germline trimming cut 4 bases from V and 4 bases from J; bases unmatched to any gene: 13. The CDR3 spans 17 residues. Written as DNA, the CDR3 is TGTGCCAGTAGTACCCTCTTGGACAGGGGAGGGAGCACTGAAGCTTTCTTT. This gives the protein CASSTLLDRGGSTEAFF.

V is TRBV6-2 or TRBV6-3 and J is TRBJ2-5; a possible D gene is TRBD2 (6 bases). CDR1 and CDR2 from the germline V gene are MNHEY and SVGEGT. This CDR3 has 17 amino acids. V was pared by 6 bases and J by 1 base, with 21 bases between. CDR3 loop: CASSFGLGLGGQETQYF. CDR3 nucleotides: TGTGCCAGCAGCTTTGGACTCGGCCTCGGGGGCCAAGAGACCCAGTACTTC.

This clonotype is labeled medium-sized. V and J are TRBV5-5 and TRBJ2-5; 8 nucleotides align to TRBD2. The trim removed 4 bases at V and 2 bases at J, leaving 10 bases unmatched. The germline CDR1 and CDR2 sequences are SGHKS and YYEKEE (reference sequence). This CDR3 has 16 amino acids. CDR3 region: CASSSTSQRGQETQYF. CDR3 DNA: TGTGCCAGCAGCAGTACTTCCCAGCGGGGGCAAGAGACCCAGTACTTC.

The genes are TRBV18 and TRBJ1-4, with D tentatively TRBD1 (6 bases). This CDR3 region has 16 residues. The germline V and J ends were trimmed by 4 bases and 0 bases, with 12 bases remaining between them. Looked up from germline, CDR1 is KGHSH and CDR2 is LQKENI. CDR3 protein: CASSQQTGTTNEKLFF. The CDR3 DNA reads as TGTGCCAGCTCACAACAGACAGGCACAACTAATGAAAAACTGTTTTTT.

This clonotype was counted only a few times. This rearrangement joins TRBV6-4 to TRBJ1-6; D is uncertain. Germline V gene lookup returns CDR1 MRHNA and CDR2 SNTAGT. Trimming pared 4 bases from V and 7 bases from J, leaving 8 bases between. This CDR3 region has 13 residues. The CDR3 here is CASSATENSPLHF. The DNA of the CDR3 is TGTGCCAGCAGTGCTACGGAGAATTCACCCCTCCACTTT.

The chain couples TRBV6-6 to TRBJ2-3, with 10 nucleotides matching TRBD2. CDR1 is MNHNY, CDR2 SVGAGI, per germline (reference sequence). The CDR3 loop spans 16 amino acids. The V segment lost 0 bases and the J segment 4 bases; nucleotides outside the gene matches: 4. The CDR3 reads CASSYSSSGGADTQYF. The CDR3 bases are TGTGCCAGCAGTTACTCGTCTAGCGGGGGAGCAGATACGCAGTATTTT.

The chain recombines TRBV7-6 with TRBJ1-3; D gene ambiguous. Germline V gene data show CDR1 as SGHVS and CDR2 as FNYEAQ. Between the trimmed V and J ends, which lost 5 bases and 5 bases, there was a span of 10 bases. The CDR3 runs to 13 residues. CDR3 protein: CASSTGARNTIYF. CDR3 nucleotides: TGTGCCAGCAGCACCGGCGCGCGAAACACCATATATTTT.

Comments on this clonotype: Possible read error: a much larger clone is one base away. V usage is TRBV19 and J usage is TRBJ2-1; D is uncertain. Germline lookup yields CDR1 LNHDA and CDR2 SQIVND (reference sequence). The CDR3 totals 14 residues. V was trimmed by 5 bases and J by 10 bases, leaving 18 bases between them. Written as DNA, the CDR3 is TGTGCCAGTAGTCCCCCCCGGGCGTCGGGCGAGCAGTTCTTC. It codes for CASSPPRASGEQFF.

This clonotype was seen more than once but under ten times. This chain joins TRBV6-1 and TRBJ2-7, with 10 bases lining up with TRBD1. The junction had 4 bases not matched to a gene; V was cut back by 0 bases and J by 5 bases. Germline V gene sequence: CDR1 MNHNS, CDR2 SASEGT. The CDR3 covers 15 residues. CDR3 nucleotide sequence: TGTGCCAGCAGTGAAGCGACAGGGGGCATACACGAGCAGTACTTC. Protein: CASSEATGGIHEQYF.

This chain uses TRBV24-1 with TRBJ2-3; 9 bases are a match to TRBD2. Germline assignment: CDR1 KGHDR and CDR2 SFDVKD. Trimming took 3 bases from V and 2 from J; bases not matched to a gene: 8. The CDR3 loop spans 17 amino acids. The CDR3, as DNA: TGTGCCACCAGTGATGCCTCGCCTAGCGGGGCCACAGATACGCAGTATTTT. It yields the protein CATSDASPSGATDTQYF.

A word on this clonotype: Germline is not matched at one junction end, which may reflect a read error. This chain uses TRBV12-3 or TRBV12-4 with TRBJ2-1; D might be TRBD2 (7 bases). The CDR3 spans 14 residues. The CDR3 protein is CASSGGGSHNEQFF. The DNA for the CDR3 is TGTGCCAGCTCTGGGGGGGGCTCCCACAATGAGCAGTTCTTC.

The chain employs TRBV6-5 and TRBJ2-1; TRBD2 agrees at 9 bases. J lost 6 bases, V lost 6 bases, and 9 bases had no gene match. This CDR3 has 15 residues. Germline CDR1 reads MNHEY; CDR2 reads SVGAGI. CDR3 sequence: CASRLPGLASNEQFF. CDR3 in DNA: TGTGCCAGCAGGCTTCCGGGACTAGCCTCCAATGAGCAGTTCTTC.

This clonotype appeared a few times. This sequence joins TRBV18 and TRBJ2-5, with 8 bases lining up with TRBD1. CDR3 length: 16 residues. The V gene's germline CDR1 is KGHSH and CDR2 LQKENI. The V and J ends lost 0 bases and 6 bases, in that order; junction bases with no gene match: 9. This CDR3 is CASSPPGQGTVKTQYF. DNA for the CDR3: TGTGCCAGCTCACCACCCGGACAGGGTACGGTGAAGACCCAGTACTTC.

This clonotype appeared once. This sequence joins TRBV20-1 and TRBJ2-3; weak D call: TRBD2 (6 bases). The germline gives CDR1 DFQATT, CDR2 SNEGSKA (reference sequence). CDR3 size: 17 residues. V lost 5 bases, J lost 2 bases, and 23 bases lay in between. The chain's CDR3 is CSAPGGETRPTTDTQYF. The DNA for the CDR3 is TGCAGTGCTCCCGGTGGCGAGACTAGACCTACCACAGATACGCAGTATTTT.

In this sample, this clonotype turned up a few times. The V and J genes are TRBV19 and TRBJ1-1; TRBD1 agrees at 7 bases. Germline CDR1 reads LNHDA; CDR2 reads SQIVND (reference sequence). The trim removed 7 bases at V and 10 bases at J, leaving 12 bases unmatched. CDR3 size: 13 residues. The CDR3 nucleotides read TGTGCCAGTACATCCCCGGGACAGTTTGTAGCTTTCTTT. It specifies CASTSPGQFVAFF.

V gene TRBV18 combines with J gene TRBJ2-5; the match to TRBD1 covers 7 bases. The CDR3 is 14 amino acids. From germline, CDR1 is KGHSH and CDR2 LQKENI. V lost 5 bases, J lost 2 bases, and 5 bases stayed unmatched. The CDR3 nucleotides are TGTGCCAGCTCATTGTACAGGGGTCAAGAGACCCAGTACTTC. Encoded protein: CASSLYRGQETQYF.

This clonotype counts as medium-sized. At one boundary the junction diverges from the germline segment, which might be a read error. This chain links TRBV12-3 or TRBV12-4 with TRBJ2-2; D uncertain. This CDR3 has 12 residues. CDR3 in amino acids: CASSLGSGELFF. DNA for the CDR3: TGTGCCAGCAGCTTAGGGTCAGGGGAGCTGTTTTTT.